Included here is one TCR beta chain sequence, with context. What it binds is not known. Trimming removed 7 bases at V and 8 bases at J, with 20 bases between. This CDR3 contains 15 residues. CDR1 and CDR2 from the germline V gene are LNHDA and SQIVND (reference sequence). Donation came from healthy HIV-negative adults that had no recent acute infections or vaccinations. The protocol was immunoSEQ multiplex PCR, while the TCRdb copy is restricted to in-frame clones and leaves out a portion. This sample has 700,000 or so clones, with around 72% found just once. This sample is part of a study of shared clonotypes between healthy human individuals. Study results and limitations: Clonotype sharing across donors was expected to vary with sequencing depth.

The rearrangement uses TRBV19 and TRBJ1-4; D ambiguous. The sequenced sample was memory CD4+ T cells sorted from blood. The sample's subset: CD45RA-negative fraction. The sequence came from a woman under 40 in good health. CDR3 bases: TGTGCCAGTACGTCCAACCGGGCCCGGAACGAAAAACTGTTTTTT. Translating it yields CASTSNRARNEKLFF.